This T cell receptor (beta chain) originates from a study of blood T cell repertoires in COVID-19. Across the whole study: Whether acute or convalescent, the COVID-19 samples came from the United States, Italy and Spain. The analysed material was cDNA or gDNA that came from T cells, B-cell-depleted T cells, or PBMCs.

Germline CDR1 KGHSH, CDR2 LQKENI. CDR3 length equals 16 residues. V dropped 3 bases and J dropped 2; count of bases not matched to a gene: 7. Per the original data handling: Estimated nucleated cell counts came from reference gene primer amplification. Generated by immunoSEQ multiplex PCR, the TCRdb table keeps only in-frame clones and is missing some. V and J calls and clone size are those listed in that table; D and trimming were worked out from the DNA. The sample lists approximately 400,000 clones, about 90% seen once, with 0.95% to 1.5% in the top ten. The gene calls are TRBV18 and TRBJ1-2, with TRBD1 matching 9 bases. The receptor comes from a man aged 40-49 years with acute or convalescent COVID-19. Sequenced input: peripheral blood. The CDR3 spells CASSPRTGGQNYGYTF. For the CDR3, the DNA is TGTGCCAGCTCACCGAGAACAGGGGGCCAAAACTATGGCTACACCTTC.